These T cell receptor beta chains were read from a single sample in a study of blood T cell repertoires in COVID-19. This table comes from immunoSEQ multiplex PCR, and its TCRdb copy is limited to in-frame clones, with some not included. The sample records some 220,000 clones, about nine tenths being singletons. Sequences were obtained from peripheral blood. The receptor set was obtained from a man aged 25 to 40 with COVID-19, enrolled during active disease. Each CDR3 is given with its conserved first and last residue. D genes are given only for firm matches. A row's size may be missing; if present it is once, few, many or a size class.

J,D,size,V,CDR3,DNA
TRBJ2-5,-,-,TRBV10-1,CASGGTAQETQYF,TGCGCCAGCGGCGGGACGGCACAAGAGACCCAGTACTTC
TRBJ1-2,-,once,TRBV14,CASSHSQGGYGYTF,TGTGCCAGCAGCCACTCCCAGGGTGGGTATGGCTACACCTTC
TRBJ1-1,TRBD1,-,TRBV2,CASSEGTGAMNTEAFF,TGTGCCAGCAGTGAAGGGACAGGGGCTATGAACACTGAAGCTTTCTTT
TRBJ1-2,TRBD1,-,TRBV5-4,CASSWGQGGYGYTF,TGTGCCAGCAGCTGGGGACAGGGCGGGTATGGCTACACCTTC
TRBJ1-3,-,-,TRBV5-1,CASSPGRWFSGNTIYF,TGCGCCAGCAGCCCAGGCCGGTGGTTCTCTGGAAACACCATATATTTT
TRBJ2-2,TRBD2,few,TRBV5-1,CASSLDTSGTGELFF,TGCGCCAGCAGCTTGGACACTAGCGGCACCGGGGAGCTGTTTTTT
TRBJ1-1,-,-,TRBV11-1,CASSLRSLAAEAFF,TGTGCCAGCAGCTTGCGATCGCTCGCCGCTGAAGCTTTCTTT
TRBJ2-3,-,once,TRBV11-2,CASSLPQGGPTRTDTQYF,TGTGCCAGCAGCTTACCCCAGGGTGGCCCCACCCGCACAGATACGCAGTATTTT
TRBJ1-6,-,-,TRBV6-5,CASRPTPNSPLHF,TGTGCCAGCAGACCGACACCAAATTCACCCCTCCACTTT
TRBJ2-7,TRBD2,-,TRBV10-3,CAISEGTSGYYEQYF,TGTGCCATCAGTGAGGGGACTAGCGGCTACTACGAGCAGTACTTC
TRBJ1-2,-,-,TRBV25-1,CASSQGGGYGYTF,TGTGCCAGCAGCCAAGGGGGGGGCTATGGCTACACCTTC
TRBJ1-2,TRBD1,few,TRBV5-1,CASSLADRVPYGYTF,TGCGCCAGCAGCTTGGCGGACAGGGTTCCCTATGGCTACACCTTC
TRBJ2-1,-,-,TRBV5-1,CASSLWGVNEQFF,TGCGCCAGCAGCTTGTGGGGGGTCAATGAGCAGTTCTTC
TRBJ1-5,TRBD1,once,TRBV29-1,CSARTGEDQPQHF,TGCAGCGCCCGAACAGGGGAAGATCAGCCCCAGCATTTT
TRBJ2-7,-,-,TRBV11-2,CASSLPEPEQYF,TGTGCCAGCAGCCTCCCAGAACCCGAGCAGTACTTC
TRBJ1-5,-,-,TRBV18,CASSPSRVENQPQHF,TGTGCCAGCTCACCTTCCAGGGTAGAGAATCAGCCCCAGCATTTT
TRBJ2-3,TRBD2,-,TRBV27,CASSRPTGTSGGTDTQYF,TGTGCCAGCAGCCGCCCCACCGGGACTAGCGGGGGCACAGATACGCAGTATTTT
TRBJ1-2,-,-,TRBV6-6,CASSYSAGAVYGYTF,TGTGCCAGCAGTTACTCGGCGGGGGCCGTCTATGGCTACACCTTC
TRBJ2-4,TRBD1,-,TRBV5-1,CASSHVGQGTNIQYF,TGCGCCAGCAGCCACGTGGGACAGGGTACGAACATTCAGTACTTC
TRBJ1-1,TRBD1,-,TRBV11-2,CASSLGRGHTEAFF,TGTGCCAGCAGCTTGGGCAGGGGGCACACTGAAGCTTTCTTT
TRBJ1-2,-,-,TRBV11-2,CASSRTGNYGYTF,TGTGCCAGCAGCCGTACAGGGAACTATGGCTACACCTTC
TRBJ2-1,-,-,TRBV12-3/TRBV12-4,CASSFGHYNEQFF,TGTGCCAGCAGTTTTGGACACTACAATGAGCAGTTCTTC
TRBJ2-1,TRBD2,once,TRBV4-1,CASSHLAGGPQFF,TGCGCCAGCAGCCACCTGGCGGGGGGCCCCCAGTTCTTC
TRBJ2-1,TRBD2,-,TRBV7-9,CASSSRLAGGPVNEQFF,TGTGCCAGCAGCTCCAGACTAGCGGGGGGGCCAGTTAATGAGCAGTTCTTC
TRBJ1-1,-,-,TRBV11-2,CASRSPRAGGSLNTEAFF,TGTGCCAGCAGGTCCCCGCGGGCCGGGGGTTCCCTAAACACTGAAGCTTTCTTT
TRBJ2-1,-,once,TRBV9,CASSARVSYNEQFF,TGTGCCAGCAGCGCCAGGGTCTCCTACAATGAGCAGTTCTTC
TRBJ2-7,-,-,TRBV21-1,CASTGGSSYEQYF,TGTGCCAGCACCGGGGGGAGCTCCTACGAGCAGTACTTC
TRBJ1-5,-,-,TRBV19,CASRPWTESNQPQHF,TGTGCCAGTAGGCCATGGACAGAGAGCAATCAGCCCCAGCATTTT